One and the same sample provided the 20 T cell receptor beta chains below, sequenced in a study of molecular identifiers for immune sequencing clone quantification. TCRdb re-called the PCR reads with MiXCR, one entry per CDR3 protein. Among a few hundred thousand distinct CDR3 sequences listed, roughly 23% were seen once. Sequenced material: naive CD8+ T cells from blood, with Jurkat cell RNA spiked in. Subset: FACS-sorted CD8+CD4-CCR7+CD45RA+ naive T cells. These receptors came from a human donor in good health. Some libraries in this study had Jurkat cell RNA spiked in.

This clonotype has ten or more counts. The chain carries TRBV30 and TRBJ2-1; 8 bases are a match to TRBD2. The germline gives CDR1 GTSNPN, CDR2 SVGIG (reference sequence). V lost 2 bases and J lost 4; bases outside the gene matches: 1. The CDR3 runs 13 residues. The CDR3: CAWSSGGYNEQFF. CDR3 sequence (DNA): TGTGCCTGGAGTAGCGGGGGATACAATGAGCAGTTCTTC.

This clonotype showed up just a few times. The gene calls are TRBV7-9 and TRBJ2-2; 7 nucleotides align to TRBD2. CDR3 length: 13 amino acids. Unmatched junction bases numbered 3, after V lost 5 bases and J lost 6 bases. Germline-derived CDR1 and CDR2 are SEHNR and FQNEAQ (reference sequence). In DNA, the CDR3 is TGTGCCAGCAGCCCAAGCGGGGCCGGGGAGCTGTTTTTT. It is translated as CASSPSGAGELFF.

This clonotype was counted only a few times. This chain connects TRBV3-1 to TRBJ2-7; D remains ambiguous. The CDR3 has 14 amino acids. Germline V CDR1 and CDR2: LGHDT, YNNKEL (reference sequence). The V gene lost 3 bases and the J gene lost 6 bases, with 15 bases spanning the gap. The CDR3 reads CASSHKQHPSEQYF. In DNA, the CDR3 is TGTGCCAGCAGCCACAAGCAGCACCCAAGCGAGCAGTACTTC.

The gene calls are TRBV4-3 and TRBJ2-3; TRBD2 matches 8 bases. The junction had 5 bases not matched to a gene; V was cut back by 1 base and J by 2 bases. Germline CDR1 reads LGHNA; CDR2 reads YSLEER. CDR3 size: 16 residues. The CDR3 DNA sequence: TGCGCCAGCAGCCAAGCACACGGGGGGGCCACAGATACGCAGTATTTT. This translates into CASSQAHGGATDTQYF.

This clonotype was found many times. The chain combines TRBV18 with TRBJ2-7; the match to TRBD1 covers 7 bases. With V trimmed by 2 bases and J by 6 bases, 10 bases remained unmatched. The CDR3 has 15 amino acids. Looked up from germline, CDR1 is KGHSH and CDR2 is LQKENI. CDR3 region: CASSPSLDRVLEQYF. The CDR3 bases are TGTGCCAGCTCACCATCCCTCGACAGGGTCCTCGAGCAGTACTTC.

This clonotype was counted once. A read error is likely, as this CDR3 ends without the conserved phenylalanine or tryptophan. The rearrangement uses TRBV9 and TRBJ2-3; TRBD1 is a possible D gene (6 bases). Trimming left V 2 bases short and J 0 bases short, with 10 bases between. The CDR3 covers 15 residues. Germline CDR1 reads SGDLS; CDR2 reads YYNGEE. CDR3 bases: TGTGCCAGCAGCGTCGGGACAACAAGCACAGATACGCAGTATTAT. It yields the protein CASSVGTTSTDTQYY.

The chain joins TRBV6-1 to TRBJ1-1, with D uncertain. V lost 1 base and J 2 bases, leaving 8 bases between the germline ends. The CDR3 has 14 amino acids. Germline V lookup: CDR1 MNHNS, CDR2 SASEGT. For the CDR3, the DNA is TGTGCCAGCAGTGAAGAGGTCTACAACACTGAAGCTTTCTTT. This sequence encodes CASSEEVYNTEAFF.

This clonotype came up a few times. The chain joins TRBV9 to TRBJ2-3; no clear D. CDR3 length equals 15 residues. V was shortened by 0 bases and J by 5 bases, with 13 bases between the two germline ends. Germline V CDR1 and CDR2: SGDLS, YYNGEE. CDR3 nucleotides: TGTGCCAGCAGCGTAGGCGTCAGTTCTATAGATACGCAGTATTTT. This sequence encodes CASSVGVSSIDTQYF.

This clonotype has more than one count but fewer than ten. This chain uses TRBV3-1 with TRBJ1-1; D is perhaps TRBD1 (5 bases). Germline CDR1 LGHDT, CDR2 YNNKEL (reference sequence). This CDR3 is 14 amino acids long. V was shortened by 0 bases and J by 4 bases, with 9 bases between the two germline ends. The CDR3 DNA reads as TGTGCCAGCAGCCAAGATCAGGGAGGCACTGAAGCTTTCTTT. This gives the protein CASSQDQGGTEAFF.

This clonotype was detected ten times or more. This sequence joins TRBV19 and TRBJ2-7; D is possibly TRBD2 (6 bases). CDR3 length equals 12 residues. CDR1 and CDR2 (germline): LNHDA, SQIVND (reference sequence). V was clipped by 9 bases and J by 4 bases, with 13 bases between them. The CDR3 sequence is CASSYGGYEQYF. The CDR3 coding sequence is TGTGCCAGCAGTTACGGGGGTTACGAGCAGTACTTC.

In regard to this clonotype: One end of the junction is discordant with germline, which a read error may explain. The chain employs TRBV12-3 or TRBV12-4 and TRBJ1-5; TRBD1 might be the D (6 bases). The CDR3 sequence is 16 residues long. CDR3 bases: TGTGCCAGCAGTTTAACTAGGTTGGGGGGCGGCCAGCCCCGGCATTTT. It encodes CASSLTRLGGGQPRHF.

The V and J genes are TRBV15 and TRBJ1-5; D might be TRBD1 (5 bases). The CDR3 is 16 amino acids. Trimming shortened V by 0 bases and J by 9 bases, and 18 bases separated the two germline ends. Looked up from germline, CDR1 is LNHNV and CDR2 is YYDKDF (reference sequence). The DNA for the CDR3 is TGTGCCACCAGCAGAGAAGGACAATATAGCAGTCGGCCCCAGCATTTT. Protein sequence: CATSREGQYSSRPQHF.

This clonotype has a handful of counts. The chain links TRBV19 to TRBJ2-7; D is ambiguous. Between the trimmed V and J ends, which lost 3 bases and 6 bases, there was a span of 12 bases. Germline lookup yields CDR1 LNHDA and CDR2 SQIVND (reference sequence). The CDR3 loop spans 13 amino acids. For the CDR3, the DNA is TGTGCCAGTAGTATCGGCCCGGTGTCCGAGCAGTACTTC. Protein product: CASSIGPVSEQYF.

The chain uses TRBV20-1 and TRBJ2-7; tentative D call: TRBD2 (6 bases). The V end was cut by 1 base, the J end by 3 bases, with 22 bases between. Germline CDR1 reads DFQATT; CDR2 reads SNEGSKA (reference sequence). The CDR3 is 17 residues long. The CDR3 loop is CSARGGEPGSEVYEQYF. The DNA of the CDR3 is TGCAGTGCTAGAGGGGGGGAGCCTGGTAGCGAGGTCTACGAGCAGTACTTC.

This clonotype was recorded a few times. The chain employs TRBV28 and TRBJ1-3; a possible D gene is TRBD1 (5 bases). Germline values: CDR1 MDHEN, CDR2 SYDVKM. The V end lost 5 bases, the J end lost 0 bases, and 14 bases lay between the germline ends. This CDR3 contains 16 residues. CDR3 in amino acids: CASSLYQGASGNTIYF. CDR3 DNA: TGTGCCAGCAGTCTGTATCAGGGAGCCTCTGGAAACACCATATATTTT.

This clonotype was seen at least ten times. The chain employs TRBV25-1 and TRBJ2-7; D might be TRBD1 (6 bases). Trimming pared 2 bases from V and 2 bases from J, leaving 16 bases between. This CDR3 has 16 amino acids. Germline loops: CDR1 MGHDK, CDR2 SYGVNS. CDR3 in amino acids: CASSEHPTGETYEQYF. CDR3 in DNA: TGTGCCAGCAGTGAACACCCGACAGGAGAGACCTACGAGCAGTACTTC.

This clonotype was picked up many times. The chain links TRBV5-4 to TRBJ2-7; 9 bases map to TRBD2. This CDR3 region has 14 residues. CDR1 and CDR2 from the germline V gene are SGHNT and YYREEE (reference sequence). V lost 5 bases and J lost 5; bases outside the gene matches: 8. CDR3 in amino acids: CASSFGTSRHEQYF. CDR3 in DNA: TGTGCCAGCAGTTTCGGGACTAGCCGCCACGAGCAGTACTTC.

This rearrangement joins TRBV7-9 to TRBJ1-1; TRBD1 might be the D (5 bases). The CDR3 extends over 14 amino acids. The V gene's germline CDR1 is SEHNR and CDR2 FQNEAQ (reference sequence). The ends were cut back, 4 bases at V and 1 base at J, with 10 bases in the middle. CDR3 bases: TGTGCCAGCAGCTCCGGGACCACGAACACTGAAGCTTTCTTT. Amino acids: CASSSGTTNTEAFF.

This clonotype has more than one count but fewer than ten. The chain recombines TRBV6-5 with TRBJ1-2; 7 bases map to TRBD1. In germline, CDR1 is MNHEY, CDR2 SVGAGI. This CDR3 contains 13 residues. The junction had 5 bases not matched to a gene; V was cut back by 6 bases and J by 4 bases. CDR3 in DNA: TGTGCCAGCAGATTGGGACAGAGCTATGGCTACACCTTC. As protein: CASRLGQSYGYTF.

This clonotype was recorded at least ten times. The chain is built from TRBV5-1 and TRBJ2-1, with D hard to call. Trimming removed 2 bases from V and 6 bases from J, with 3 bases in between. Looked up from germline, CDR1 is SGHRS and CDR2 is YFSETQ. The CDR3 totals 11 residues. The CDR3 DNA follows: TGCGCCAGCAGCTTTGCCAATGAGCAGTTCTTC. Protein sequence: CASSFANEQFF. The whole variable domain, remainder taken from reference TRBV5-1 and TRBJ2-1, is KAGVTQTPRYLIKTRGQQVTLSCSPISGHRSVSWYQQTPGQGLQFLFEYFSETQRNKGNFPGRFSGRQFSNSRSEMNVSTLELGDSALYLCASSFANEQFFGPGTRLTVL.